The 17 T cell receptor beta chains below come from one sample, sequenced in a study of T cell responses to AZD1222 COVID-19 vaccine. Sequencing was performed with immunoSEQ multiplex PCR; in TCRdb, only in-frame clones are kept and a portion is missing. Here the sample spans some 140,000 clones, 88% being singletons. The material sequenced was peripheral blood, taken on day 0 of AZD1222 vaccination. The receptors derive from an adult in good health.

CDR3 sequence (DNA): TGCAGCGCACCCTGGGGCTATGGCTACACCTTC. Protein product: CSAPWGYGYTF. The chain has TRBV29-1 and TRBJ1-2; D is uncertain. Germline lookup yields CDR1 SQVTM and CDR2 ANQGSEA. Trimming took off 7 bases at V and 4 bases at J, with 10 bases between the two ends. The CDR3 contains 11 residues.

This rearrangement joins TRBV7-2 to TRBJ1-5; TRBD1 might be the D (5 bases). V lost 5 bases and J lost 0, with 11 bases in between. The CDR3 is made up of 15 amino acids. Germline V gene data show CDR1 as SGHTA and CDR2 as FQGNSA. In DNA form, the CDR3 reads TGTGCCAGCAGCCGGACACTGTATAGCAATCAGCCCCAGCATTTT. It specifies CASSRTLYSNQPQHF.

This clone was detected only a few times. The chain is built from TRBV19 and TRBJ1-2; D unclear. The CDR3 length is 13 residues. Germline V gives CDR1 LNHDA, CDR2 SQIVND (reference sequence). V lost 3 bases, J lost 3 bases, and 8 bases lay in between. CDR3 DNA: TGTGCCAGTAGTATGAGTCTTCACTATGGCTACACCTTC. Its protein is CASSMSLHYGYTF.

V is TRBV9 and J is TRBJ1-2; the D gene is possibly TRBD1 (5 bases). This CDR3 region has 15 residues. Germline-derived CDR1 and CDR2 are SGDLS and YYNGEE. Trimming took 0 bases from V and 4 from J, leaving 13 bases between them. The CDR3 nucleotides are TGTGCCAGCAGCGTAGACCCCAGGGTGGGCTATGGCTACACCTTC. It codes for CASSVDPRVGYGYTF.

The chain carries TRBV4-3 and TRBJ2-7; 7 positions match TRBD1. The germline gives CDR1 LGHNA, CDR2 YSLEER. The trim removed 3 bases at V and 5 bases at J, leaving 7 bases unmatched. This CDR3 comprises 14 residues. CDR3 sequence: CASSQLTGNNEQYF. For the CDR3, the DNA is TGCGCCAGCAGCCAGCTGACAGGGAACAACGAGCAGTACTTC.

The genes are TRBV4-3 and TRBJ1-5; D unresolved. V was cut by 0 bases and J by 5 bases, with 5 bases left in between. CDR1 and CDR2 (germline): LGHNA, YSLEER. This CDR3 has 13 residues. CDR3 amino acids: CASSQDLDQPQHF. CDR3 nucleotide sequence: TGCGCCAGCAGCCAAGATCTGGATCAGCCCCAGCATTTT.

This sequence joins TRBV28 and TRBJ1-5; unclear D gene. V lost 5 bases, J lost 0 bases, and 17 bases lay in between. CDR1 MDHEN and CDR2 SYDVKM come from the germline V gene. The CDR3 is 17 amino acids. Here the CDR3 DNA reads TGTGCCAGCAGTACATCGGCCATTTCGTATAGCAATCAGCCCCAGCATTTT. Amino acid sequence: CASSTSAISYSNQPQHF.

The chain uses TRBV28 and TRBJ1-5; no reliable D call. The CDR3 totals 13 residues. Trimming cost V 5 bases and J 4 bases, with 9 bases left between them. Germline assignment: CDR1 MDHEN and CDR2 SYDVKM. CDR3 protein: CASSPRRNQPQHF. As DNA, the CDR3 is TGTGCCAGCAGTCCAAGAAGGAATCAGCCCCAGCATTTT.

This sequence joins TRBV18 and TRBJ1-2; 7 nucleotides match TRBD1. From germline, CDR1 is KGHSH and CDR2 LQKENI. The CDR3 totals 14 residues. V lost 3 bases to trimming and J lost 4 bases; unmatched junction nucleotides: 5. CDR3 coding DNA: TGTGCCAGCTCACCGACAGGGCCCGGCTATGGCTACACCTTC. Translated, it gives CASSPTGPGYGYTF.

This clone occurred once. CDR3: CASSTLLGQGSGNTIYF. The CDR3 DNA sequence: TGTGCCAGCAGCACCCTCCTAGGACAGGGCTCTGGAAACACCATATATTTT. V is TRBV7-9 and J is TRBJ1-3; TRBD1 matches at 8 bases. CDR1 is SEHNR and CDR2 is FQNEAQ in the germline V gene (reference sequence). This CDR3 region has 17 residues. V lost 5 bases, J lost 0 bases, and 9 bases stayed unmatched.

This clone was seen once. The chain links TRBV2 to TRBJ2-7; 11 bases map to TRBD1. The CDR3 has 15 amino acids. J lost 3 bases, V lost 3 bases, and 4 bases had no gene match. Germline CDR1 reads SNHLY; CDR2 reads FYNNEI. CDR3 region: CASSDGTGGGYEQYF. The CDR3 DNA follows: TGTGCCAGCAGTGACGGGACAGGGGGAGGCTACGAGCAGTACTTC.

This chain connects TRBV18 to TRBJ2-3; D uncertain. The germline V and J ends were trimmed by 3 bases and 0 bases, with 10 bases remaining between them. The CDR3 is 15 amino acids. Germline loops: CDR1 KGHSH, CDR2 LQKENI. The CDR3 sequence: CASSPPRGSTDTQYF. In nucleotides, the CDR3 is TGTGCCAGCTCACCTCCTAGAGGCAGCACAGATACGCAGTATTTT.

The rearrangement joins TRBV18 to TRBJ1-3, with D perhaps TRBD1 (5 bases). The CDR3 sequence is 15 residues long. The germline V gene has CDR1 KGHSH and CDR2 LQKENI. Between the trimmed V and J ends, which lost 2 bases and 8 bases, there was a span of 16 bases. This CDR3 reads CASSPRDGGGDTIYF. Written as DNA, the CDR3 is TGTGCCAGCTCACCAAGGGACGGAGGTGGGGACACCATATATTTT. Full variable domain (remainder filled in from reference TRBV18 and TRBJ1-3): NAGVMQNPRHLVRRRGQEARLRCSPMKGHSHVYWYRQLPEEGLKFMVYLQKENIIDESGMPKERFSAEFPKEGPSILRIQQVVRGDSAAYFCASSPRDGGGDTIYFGEGSWLTVV.

This sequence joins TRBV19 and TRBJ2-7, with D perhaps TRBD2 (6 bases). This CDR3 region has 14 residues. V lost 5 bases and J 0 bases, leaving 11 bases between the germline ends. Germline V gene data show CDR1 as LNHDA and CDR2 as SQIVND (reference sequence). The CDR3 DNA reads TGTGCCAGTAGTTTCGGGGGTGGCTCCTACGAGCAGTACTTC. It yields the protein CASSFGGGSYEQYF.

V is TRBV5-8 and J is TRBJ2-2; D is unresolved. Germline V gives CDR1 SGHTS, CDR2 YDEGEE. V was shortened by 6 bases and J by 1 base, with 13 bases between the two germline ends. CDR3 length: 15 amino acids. For the CDR3, the DNA is TGTGCCAGCACCCCCCGCAACGTGAACACCGGGGAGCTGTTTTTT. Its protein is CASTPRNVNTGELFF.

The chain combines TRBV12-3 or TRBV12-4 with TRBJ2-3; D might be TRBD1 (5 bases). The CDR3 length is 13 residues. V shed 2 bases and J shed 11 bases, with 14 bases lying between them. This CDR3 reads CASSLMTRGRQYF. CDR3 coding DNA: TGTGCCAGCAGTTTAATGACAAGGGGCAGGCAGTATTTT.

The chain carries TRBV6-2 or TRBV6-3 and TRBJ2-2; 14 nucleotides match TRBD2. V trimming: 4 bases; J trimming: 6 bases; junction bases outside the gene matches: 10. The CDR3 is 18 amino acids. From germline, CDR1 is MNHEY and CDR2 SVGEGT. The CDR3 sequence: CASSSGLAGGPGAGELFF. The CDR3 nucleotides read TGTGCCAGCAGTTCCGGACTAGCGGGGGGCCCCGGCGCCGGGGAGCTGTTTTTT.